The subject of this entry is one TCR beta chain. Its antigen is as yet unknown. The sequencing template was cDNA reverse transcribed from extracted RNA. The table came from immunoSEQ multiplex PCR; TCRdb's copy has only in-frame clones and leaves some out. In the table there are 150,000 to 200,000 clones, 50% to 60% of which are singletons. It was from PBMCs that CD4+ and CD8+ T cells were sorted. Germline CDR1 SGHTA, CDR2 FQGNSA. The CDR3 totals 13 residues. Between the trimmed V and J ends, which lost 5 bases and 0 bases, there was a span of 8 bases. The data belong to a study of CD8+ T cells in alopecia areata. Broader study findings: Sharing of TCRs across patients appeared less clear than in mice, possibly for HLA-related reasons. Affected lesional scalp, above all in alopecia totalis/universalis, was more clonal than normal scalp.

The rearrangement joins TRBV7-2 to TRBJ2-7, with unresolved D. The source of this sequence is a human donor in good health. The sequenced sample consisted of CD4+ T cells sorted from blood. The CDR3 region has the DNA TGTGCCAGCAGCCCGTATAACTCCTACGAGCAGTACTTC. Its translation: CASSPYNSYEQYF. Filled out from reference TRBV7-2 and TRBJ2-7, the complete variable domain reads GAGVSQSPSNKVTEKGKDVELRCDPISGHTALYWYRQSLGQGLEFLIYFQGNSAPDKSGLPSDRFSAERTGGSVSTLTIQRTQQEDSAVYLCASSPYNSYEQYFGPGTRLTVT.